These T cell receptor beta chains were read from a single sample in a study of metastatic and nonmetastatic thyroid tumors. With MiXCR, TCRdb called clones anew from the PCR reads. This repertoire shows approximately 34,000 clones, around 17% found once; its top ten account for around 3.7%. Sequenced sample: blood. The receptors stem from a female donor with papillary thyroid cancer or a benign thyroid nodule (not recorded which). Some clones in this sample may be carry-over from other donors' samples. Each CDR3 is given with its conserved first and last residue. Each record gives: D gene, V gene, J gene, clone size, CDR3 protein, CDR3 DNA. The D gene is left open where the match is weak. Only part of the rows carry a size: once, few, many, or a class if the clone is expanded.

>-|TRBV7-9|TRBJ1-4|many
CASSPQAGTNEKLFF
TGTGCCAGCAGCCCCCAAGCCGGTACTAATGAAAAACTGTTTTTT
>TRBD2|TRBV20-1|TRBJ2-5|many
CSARGERGTSGPQETQYF
TGCAGTGCTAGAGGGGAAAGAGGGACTAGCGGACCCCAAGAGACCCAGTACTTC
>-|TRBV20-1|TRBJ1-3|many
CSARYAGNTIYF
TGCAGTGCTAGGTACGCTGGAAACACCATATATTTT
>TRBD2|TRBV27|TRBJ2-1|-
CATQWLAVGQSSYNEQFF
TGTGCCACCCAGTGGCTAGCGGTAGGGCAAAGCTCCTACAATGAGCAGTTCTTC
>-|TRBV20-1|TRBJ2-7|once
CSASSLEPYEQCF
TGCAGTGCTAGTAGCCTTGAACCCTACGAGCAGTGCTTC
>-|TRBV7-9|TRBJ2-7|many
CASSFGGAPYEQYF
TGTGCCAGCAGCTTCGGCGGAGCGCCCTACGAGCAGTACTTC
>-|TRBV30|TRBJ1-1|many
CAWSATGGAEAFF
TGTGCCTGGAGCGCCACCGGGGGGGCTGAAGCTTTCTTT
>-|TRBV7-3|TRBJ2-1|many
CASSVYSGTQQFF
TGTGCCAGCAGCGTTTATTCCGGGACTCAGCAGTTCTTC
>-|TRBV30|TRBJ1-3|-
CAFSILSGNTIYF
TGTGCCTTTAGTATCCTCTCTGGAAACACCATATATTTT
>-|TRBV18|TRBJ1-2|-
CASSLLGEKANYGYTF
TGTGCCAGCTCACTCCTGGGAGAGAAAGCTAACTATGGCTACACCTTC
>TRBD1|TRBV11-1|TRBJ2-3|many
CASSLDRGTLTDTQYF
TGTGCCAGCAGCCTCGACAGGGGGACCCTAACAGATACGCAGTATTTT